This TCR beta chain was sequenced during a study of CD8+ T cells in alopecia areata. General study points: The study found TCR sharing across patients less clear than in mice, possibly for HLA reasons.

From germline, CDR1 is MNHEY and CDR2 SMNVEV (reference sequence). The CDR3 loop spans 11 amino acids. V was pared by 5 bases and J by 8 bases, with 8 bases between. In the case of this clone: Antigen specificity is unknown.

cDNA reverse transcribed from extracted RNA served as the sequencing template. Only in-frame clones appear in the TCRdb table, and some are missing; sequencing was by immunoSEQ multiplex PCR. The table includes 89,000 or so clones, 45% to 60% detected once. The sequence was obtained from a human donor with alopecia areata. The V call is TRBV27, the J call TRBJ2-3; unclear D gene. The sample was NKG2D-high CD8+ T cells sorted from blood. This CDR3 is CASSIGATQYF. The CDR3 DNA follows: TGTGCCAGCAGTATAGGAGCTACGCAGTATTTT.